These 29 T cell receptor beta chains share one sample of origin, sequenced in a study of vaccination and CD4 T cells after COVID-19. Their cognate antigens are unknown. The assay that was used to sequence DNA from cultured CD4+ T cells was the Oncomine TCR Beta short-read assay. TCRdb redid the calling of the PCR reads with MiXCR, one entry per CDR3 protein. Among approximately 15,000 distinct CDR3 sequences, 40% to 65% were seen once, and the ten largest hold about 4.2%. Treatment of the sample: approximately 10-day PBMC culture with coronavirus spike peptide pools or control peptides (ViraFEST assay). The sequences come from CD4+ T cells from blood, cultured in vitro, collected before SARS-CoV-2 vaccination. These receptors originate from a human donor who had recovered from COVID-19.

This clonotype was picked up a small number of times. V is TRBV19 and J is TRBJ1-2, with TRBD1 matching over 7 bases. Germline V gene data show CDR1 as LNHDA and CDR2 as SQIVND (reference sequence). V lost 4 bases, J lost 1 base, and 9 bases stayed unmatched. The CDR3 covers 16 residues. CDR3 sequence (DNA): TGTGCCAGTAGTACCGGGACAGCCCTTGATAACTATGGCTACACCTTC. Its translation is CASSTGTALDNYGYTF. Full variable domain (remainder filled in from reference TRBV19 and TRBJ1-2): DGGITQSPKYLFRKEGQNVTLSCEQNLNHDAMYWYRQDPGQGLRLIYYSQIVNDFQKGDIAEGYSVSREKKESFPLTVTSAQKNPTAFYLCASSTGTALDNYGYTFGSGTRLTVV.

The V and J genes are TRBV20-1 and TRBJ2-1; TRBD2 is a possible D gene (5 bases). Trimming took off 4 bases at V and 8 bases at J, with 18 bases between the two ends. This CDR3 is built from 14 residues. Looked up from germline, CDR1 is DFQATT and CDR2 is SNEGSKA (reference sequence). The CDR3 sequence is CSAKGLNSDYEQFF. The CDR3 DNA sequence: TGCAGTGCTAAAGGACTGAACTCCGATTATGAGCAGTTCTTC.

The table lists this clonotype with a few counts. J is TRBJ1-5 and V is TRBV10-3, with TRBD1 matching over 7 bases. V shed 4 bases, J shed 2 bases, and the junction held 2 bases outside the gene matches. This CDR3 is built from 14 residues. The germline V gene has CDR1 ENHRY and CDR2 SYGVKD. The CDR3 here is CAISGGTGNQPQHF. Written as DNA, the CDR3 is TGTGCCATCAGTGGAGGGACAGGCAATCAGCCCCAGCATTTT.

The CDR3: CASSIPQGARIADTQYF. CDR3 nucleotide sequence: TGTGCCAGCAGTATCCCACAGGGGGCGAGAATCGCAGATACGCAGTATTTT. The V call is TRBV28, the J call TRBJ2-3; 9 nucleotides match TRBD1. The V gene end was trimmed by 5 bases and the J gene end by 4 bases; junction bases not matched to a gene: 13. The CDR3 covers 17 residues. Germline CDR1 MDHEN, CDR2 SYDVKM.

The rearrangement links TRBV12-3 or TRBV12-4 to TRBJ1-1, with TRBD1 matching 8 bases. This CDR3 is built from 15 residues. With 5 bases clipped from V and 1 base from J, the junction kept 6 bases outside the gene matches. CDR3 nucleotides: TGTGCCAGCAGTCGGATGACAGGGGAGAACACTGAAGCTTTCTTT. The encoded protein is CASSRMTGENTEAFF.

The chain recombines TRBV20-1 with TRBJ1-5, with D perhaps matching TRBD1 (6 bases). This CDR3 is 15 amino acids long. The germline CDR1 and CDR2 sequences are DFQATT and SNEGSKA (reference sequence). The V gene lost 0 bases and the J gene lost 6 bases, with 15 bases spanning the gap. The CDR3 region is CSARDPNRVGQPQHF. CDR3 bases: TGCAGTGCTAGAGATCCTAACAGGGTCGGTCAGCCCCAGCATTTT.

By share, this clonotype ranks as medium-sized. The chain combines TRBV27 with TRBJ2-5; 10 bases are shared with TRBD2. Trimming removed 3 bases from V and 4 bases from J; junction bases left unmatched: 5. From germline, CDR1 is MNHEY and CDR2 SMNVEV (reference sequence). The CDR3 is 15 residues long. CDR3 bases: TGTGCCAGCAGTTTGATAGCGGGAGGCTTAGAGACCCAGTACTTC. Translating it yields CASSLIAGGLETQYF.

This clonotype has a handful of counts. The chain has TRBV7-3 and TRBJ2-5; D gene ambiguous. V was shortened by 5 bases and J by 0 bases, with 7 bases between the two germline ends. Germline CDR1 and CDR2: SGHTA and FQGTGA. The CDR3 runs 13 residues. CDR3 DNA: TGTGCCAGCAGCCCACGGAACCAAGAGACCCAGTACTTC. This sequence encodes CASSPRNQETQYF.

Only a few counts were recorded for this clonotype. The J gene is TRBJ1-6, the V gene TRBV20-1, with 7 bases matching TRBD1. The CDR3 runs 13 residues. The V segment lost 3 bases and the J segment 9 bases; nucleotides outside the gene matches: 5. The germline V gene has CDR1 DFQATT and CDR2 SNEGSKA (reference sequence). CDR3 residues: CSARETGSSPLHF. The CDR3 DNA reads TGCAGTGCTAGGGAGACAGGGAGTTCACCCCTCCACTTT.

This clonotype occurred a few times. V and J are TRBV7-6 and TRBJ2-2; 8 bases align to TRBD2. Germline values: CDR1 SGHVS, CDR2 FNYEAQ. This CDR3 has 16 amino acids. V lost 1 base and J lost 7; bases outside the gene matches: 8. The CDR3 DNA follows: TGTGCCAGCAGCTTAGTCTCCAGCGGGAGTAGCGGGGAGCTGTTTTTT. Translated: CASSLVSSGSSGELFF.

The gene calls are TRBV7-2 and TRBJ2-3; D is unclear. V was cut by 4 bases and J by 5 bases, with 10 bases left in between. Germline-derived CDR1 and CDR2 are SGHTA and FQGNSA. The CDR3 consists of 13 residues. CDR3 residues: CASSSGPQDTQYF. CDR3 in DNA: TGTGCCAGCAGCTCAGGTCCCCAAGATACGCAGTATTTT.

This rearrangement joins TRBV19 to TRBJ2-1, with no clear D. Looked up from germline, CDR1 is LNHDA and CDR2 is SQIVND (reference sequence). V lost 4 bases, J lost 4 bases, and 11 bases lay in between. The length of the CDR3 is 14 residues. CDR3 DNA: TGTGCCAGTAGTACCGGAGCTAGATACAATGAGCAGTTCTTC. It specifies CASSTGARYNEQFF.

The chain couples TRBV14 to TRBJ2-4; D ambiguous. The CDR3 runs 12 residues. Trimming removed 4 bases at V and 4 bases at J, with 5 bases between. CDR1 and CDR2 (germline): SGHDN, FVKESK. The DNA of the CDR3 is TGTGCCAGCAGCCCCGGGAAAAACATTCAGTACTTC. Its protein is CASSPGKNIQYF.

The genes are TRBV18 and TRBJ2-7; a weak D match, TRBD1 (6 bases). Germline V gene sequence: CDR1 KGHSH, CDR2 LQKENI. V dropped 3 bases and J dropped 7 bases, with 19 bases sitting between them. The CDR3 covers 15 residues. The CDR3 is CASSPDGARGEEQYF. CDR3 in DNA: TGTGCCAGCTCACCCGACGGGGCCAGGGGAGAGGAGCAGTACTTC.

The genes are TRBV11-3 and TRBJ2-5; 7 bases agree with TRBD1. The germline gives CDR1 SGHNT, CDR2 YENEEA. This CDR3 region has 17 residues. V was pared by 4 bases and J by 2 bases, with 13 bases of the junction left unmatched. The CDR3 DNA reads as TGTGCCAGCAGCTCCCGACCTGGACAGGTCAAACAAGAGACCCAGTACTTC. Translating gives CASSSRPGQVKQETQYF.

The chain joins TRBV2 to TRBJ2-2; D may match TRBD1 or TRBD2 (5 bases each). V gave up 5 bases and J gave up 6 bases, with 13 bases separating them. This CDR3 is built from 14 residues. CDR1 SNHLY and CDR2 FYNNEI come from the germline V gene. For the CDR3, the DNA is TGTGCCAGCAGTCCCGGGACCGACTCCGGGGAGCTGTTTTTT. Protein product: CASSPGTDSGELFF.

This clonotype was found a few times. V usage is TRBV7-2 and J usage is TRBJ1-5, with 8 nucleotides matching TRBD1. The CDR3 has 12 residues. Germline V gene lookup returns CDR1 SGHTA and CDR2 FQGNSA. After removal of 4 bases from V and 12 bases from J, the junction contained 5 bases not matched to a gene. CDR3 sequence: CASSSRTGLQHF. As DNA, the CDR3 is TGTGCCAGCAGCTCGAGGACAGGGCTCCAGCATTTT.

This clonotype occurred a few times. The CDR3 nucleotides are TGTGCCAGCAGCGCCCGGGACAGTGGTAGGGAGACCCAGTACTTC. Amino acid sequence: CASSARDSGRETQYF. The rearrangement joins TRBV9 to TRBJ2-5; 7 bases are a match to TRBD1. The CDR3 runs 15 residues. V was pared by 3 bases and J by 5 bases, with 10 bases of the junction left unmatched. Germline values: CDR1 SGDLS, CDR2 YYNGEE.

The chain combines TRBV7-2 with TRBJ1-1; D not resolved. V was shortened by 2 bases and J by 1 base, with 11 bases between the two germline ends. This CDR3 is built from 15 residues. Germline-derived CDR1 and CDR2 are SGHTA and FQGNSA. CDR3 DNA: TGTGCCAGCAGCTTATACGGACGTCAGAACACTGAAGCTTTCTTT. This translates into CASSLYGRQNTEAFF.

This chain connects TRBV23-1 to TRBJ1-5; 10 positions match TRBD1. TRBV23-1 is noted as an ORF with a role that remains uncertain. Trimming at V came to 6 bases and at J to 5 bases, leaving 7 bases not matched to a gene. The CDR3 runs to 15 residues. CDR3 sequence: CASRNGTGVDQPQHF. The CDR3 DNA reads TGCGCCAGCAGAAACGGGACAGGGGTAGATCAGCCCCAGCATTTT.

The V and J genes are TRBV19 and TRBJ1-2; D not resolved. The V gene lost 0 bases and the J gene lost 4 bases, with 12 bases spanning the gap. The CDR3 spans 15 residues. Germline V lookup: CDR1 LNHDA, CDR2 SQIVND (reference sequence). The CDR3 DNA follows: TGTGCCAGTAGTATAGAGACGGGAGTTAGCTATGGCTACACCTTC. It yields the protein CASSIETGVSYGYTF.

The chain couples TRBV7-2 to TRBJ2-5; 16 bases are a match to TRBD2. CDR1 and CDR2 (germline): SGHTA, FQGNSA. J lost 1 base, V lost 0 bases, and 8 bases had no gene match. This CDR3 contains 20 residues. The CDR3 region has the DNA TGTGCCAGCAGCTTAGCCCGCCCCGGGACTAGCGGGGGGGTCCAAGAGACCCAGTACTTC. Protein sequence: CASSLARPGTSGGVQETQYF.

CDR3 loop: CASRLDRGQFGYTF. CDR3 nucleotides: TGTGCCAGCAGACTCGACAGGGGGCAATTTGGCTACACCTTC. The chain joins TRBV28 to TRBJ1-2; TRBD1 matches at 10 bases. Germline V gene data show CDR1 as MDHEN and CDR2 as SYDVKM. CDR3 length: 14 residues. The V and J ends lost 6 bases and 7 bases, in that order; junction bases with no gene match: 8.

V usage is TRBV7-2 and J usage is TRBJ2-2; D unclear. The CDR3 runs to 14 residues. CDR1 is SGHTA, CDR2 FQGNSA, per germline. V dropped 2 bases and J dropped 3 bases, with 7 bases sitting between them. CDR3 in DNA: TGTGCCAGCAGCTTAAGGCAGGACACCGGGGAGCTGTTTTTT. It specifies CASSLRQDTGELFF.

V is TRBV7-3 and J is TRBJ2-1; a possible D gene is TRBD2 (6 bases). Between the trimmed V and J ends, which lost 2 bases and 7 bases, there was a span of 15 bases. The CDR3 is 15 residues long. The germline CDR1 and CDR2 sequences are SGHTA and FQGTGA. As DNA, the CDR3 is TGTGCCAGCAGCTTATCTGGGTCTCGGGGGAATGAGCAGTTCTTC. The encoded protein is CASSLSGSRGNEQFF.

Comments on this clonotype: At one end the junction does not follow the germline gene, possibly because of a read error. The chain recombines TRBV24-1 with TRBJ2-3; a possible D gene is TRBD2 (6 bases). The CDR3 extends over 12 amino acids. Germline V gene lookup returns CDR1 KGHDR and CDR2 SFDVKD. The CDR3 is CATSISGDAQYF. CDR3 nucleotides: TGTGCCACCAGTATTAGCGGAGATGCGCAGTATTTT.

Worth noting for this clonotype: It is unclear where the CDR3 begins or ends on the DNA, so no DNA is shown, and the CDR3 is as TCRdb lists it. This chain uses TRBV7-8 with TRBJ1-1. CDR1 and CDR2 from the germline V gene are SGHVS and FQNEAQ. The CDR3 comprises 22 residues, both ends counted. CDR3 in amino acids: CASSSGTLGEQFFGPGTTEAFF.

The chain couples TRBV2 to TRBJ2-7; 7 bases align to TRBD2. V gave up 8 bases and J gave up 6 bases; unmatched junction bases: 10. The germline CDR1 and CDR2 sequences are SNHLY and FYNNEI. This CDR3 comprises 13 residues. The CDR3 region has the DNA TGTGCCAGCGGGGGGGACCGCTCCGGCGAGCAGTACTTC. Translating it yields CASGGDRSGEQYF. Complete variable domain (other parts from reference TRBV2 and TRBJ2-7): EPEVTQTPSHQVTQMGQEVILRCVPISNHLYFYWYRQILGQKVEFLVSFYNNEISEKSEIFDDQFSVERPDGSNFTLKIRSTKLEDSAMYFCASGGDRSGEQYFGPGTRLTVT.

With respect to this clonotype: An end of the junction differs from the germline gene, which may be a read error. CDR3 sequence reads: CASKDRQSGQPHHF. The CDR3, as DNA: TGTGCCAGTAAGGACCGACAAAGCGGCCAGCCCCACCATTTT. The chain links TRBV19 to TRBJ1-5; no firm D call. CDR3 length: 14 residues. CDR1 is LNHDA, CDR2 SQIVND, per germline (reference sequence).